This section outlines one T cell receptor (beta chain) sequence together with its context. The data were produced by immunoSEQ multiplex PCR, yet TCRdb's version contains in-frame clones alone and is incomplete. The table lists 120,000 to 150,000 clones, approximately 90% of them singletons. This specimen belongs to a study of blood T cell repertoires in COVID-19. The germline CDR1 and CDR2 sequences are SGHRS and YFSETQ. The CDR3 is made up of 13 amino acids. Trimming removed 1 base at V and 3 bases at J, with 8 bases between. This clonotype originated in a man aged 18 to 29 with COVID-19, enrolled during active disease. The sample taken for sequencing was peripheral blood. J is TRBJ2-7 and V is TRBV5-1; D gene uncertain. CDR3 sequence (DNA): TGCGCCAGCAGCTTGCGGAGCTACTACGAGCAGTACTTC. It specifies CASSLRSYYEQYF.